The clone carrying this T cell receptor (beta chain) was seen a few times. What it binds is unknown. The sample comes from a study of early T cells in non-severe SARS-CoV-2 infection. Background on the study: Sequencing was performed on bulk RNA from unsorted whole blood, leaving chains unpaired. General study results and limits: Matches to VDJdb favored anti-spike CD8 responses and missed private and CD4 specificities.

The V gene lost 8 bases and the J gene lost 3 bases, with 8 bases spanning the gap. Germline V gene data show CDR1 as SEHNR and CDR2 as FQNEAQ (reference sequence). This CDR3 is 12 amino acids long. Attachment of unique molecular identifiers to individual cDNA molecules was performed. TCRdb itself ran the 5' RACE reads through MiXCR, one entry per CDR3 protein. The sample holds 95,000 to 150,000 distinct CDR3 sequences, about 15% seen once. This TCR was sampled from an adult who was a healthcare worker with PCR-confirmed SARS-CoV-2 infection or an uninfected control (not recorded which). The rearrangement links TRBV7-9 to TRBJ1-5, with D unclear. Sequences were obtained from whole blood. For the CDR3, the DNA is TGTGCCAGCGCGGTGACCAATCAGCCCCAGCATTTT. The encoded protein is CASAVTNQPQHF.